These 21 T cell receptor beta chains originate from one sample sequenced in a study of cytomegalovirus exposure and HLA in healthy donors (dated by TCRdb to about 2017). Library method: the immunoSEQ multiplex PCR assay. The multiplex PCR relied on a mix of 60 forward primers for TCR Vbeta segments and 13 reverse primers for TCR Jbeta segments. TCRdb's version of the immuneACCESS table is confined to in-frame rearrangements and falls short of the full clone set. An unresolved V gene accounts for under half of the shortfall where checked; the remainder is of unknown origin. For this sample the table gives around 150,000 clones, of which 65% to 70% were detected only once. The top ten hold 1.6% of the sample. The sample consisted of PBMCs. The receptors stem from a human donor in good health.

The V gene is TRBV10-3, the J gene TRBJ2-6; 10 bases are shared with TRBD1. Germline V gives CDR1 ENHRY, CDR2 SYGVKD. This CDR3 is 18 amino acids long. V shed 6 bases, J shed 0 bases, and the junction held 8 bases outside the gene matches. Here the CDR3 DNA reads TGTGCCATCAGGGAGACCGGGACAGGGGTCTCTGGGGCCAACGTCCTGACTTTC. This translates into CAIRETGTGVSGANVLTF.

This sequence joins TRBV2 and TRBJ1-3; D is ambiguous. Looked up from germline, CDR1 is SNHLY and CDR2 is FYNNEI. This CDR3 is built from 14 residues. Between the trimmed V and J ends, which lost 4 bases and 1 base, there was a span of 8 bases. CDR3 nucleotides: TGTGCCAGCAGTGGAGCCCTGTCTGGAAACACCATATATTTT. It yields the protein CASSGALSGNTIYF.

This clone came up once. The V gene is TRBV5-4, the J gene TRBJ2-7, with 10 bases matching TRBD2. Germline V gene lookup returns CDR1 SGHNT and CDR2 YYREEE (reference sequence). V shed 9 bases, J shed 4 bases, and the junction held 10 bases outside the gene matches. The CDR3 totals 14 residues. The CDR3 spells CATSEEAGGYEQYF. In DNA form, the CDR3 reads TGTGCCACAAGCGAGGAAGCGGGAGGGTACGAGCAGTACTTC.

The rearrangement uses TRBV5-5 and TRBJ2-7; no definite D call. CDR1 and CDR2 from the germline V gene are SGHKS and YYEKEE (reference sequence). The CDR3 spans 13 residues. Trimming pared 1 base from V and 3 bases from J, leaving 8 bases between. CDR3 residues: CASSLFAGYEQYF. CDR3 nucleotide sequence: TGTGCCAGCAGCTTGTTTGCAGGCTACGAGCAGTACTTC.

CDR3 bases: TGCGCCAGCAGTGATACAAGGAACACCGGGGAGCTGTTTTTT. Protein sequence: CASSDTRNTGELFF. This chain joins TRBV10-2 and TRBJ2-2, with D unclear. The CDR3 sequence is 14 residues long. From germline, CDR1 is WSHSY and CDR2 SAAADI. V lost 3 bases to trimming and J lost 1 base, with 6 bases between them.

The gene calls are TRBV7-2 and TRBJ2-7, with TRBD1 matching over 10 bases. Germline CDR1 SGHTA, CDR2 FQGNSA. V was pared by 7 bases and J by 2 bases, with 5 bases of the junction left unmatched. The CDR3 runs 14 residues. CDR3 bases: TGTGCCAGCACCTGGGGGACAGGGGCCTACGAGCAGTACTTC. Protein product: CASTWGTGAYEQYF.

This clone was seen once. J is TRBJ2-7 and V is TRBV27; 10 nucleotides match TRBD2. Germline values: CDR1 MNHEY, CDR2 SMNVEV (reference sequence). J lost 6 bases, V lost 6 bases, and 8 bases had no gene match. This CDR3 is 14 amino acids long. The CDR3 DNA reads as TGTGCCAGCAGCGAACCTAGCGGGAGAGTCGAGCAGTACTTC. Protein: CASSEPSGRVEQYF.

The gene calls are TRBV27 and TRBJ1-6; TRBD1 agrees at 10 bases. The V gene end was trimmed by 8 bases and the J gene end by 10 bases; junction bases not matched to a gene: 5. The germline gives CDR1 MNHEY, CDR2 SMNVEV (reference sequence). The CDR3 length is 13 residues. DNA for the CDR3: TGTGCCAGCGGTGGACAGGGGGGATCACCCCTCCACTTT. Protein: CASGGQGGSPLHF.

The rearrangement uses TRBV19 and TRBJ2-2, with 13 positions matching TRBD2. The CDR3 has 15 amino acids. Trimming removed 5 bases from V and 7 bases from J; junction bases left unmatched: 4. Germline V CDR1 and CDR2: LNHDA, SQIVND (reference sequence). Here the CDR3 reads CASSELAGGFGELFF. Written as DNA, the CDR3 is TGTGCCAGTAGTGAACTAGCGGGAGGGTTCGGGGAGCTGTTTTTT.

V gene TRBV5-4 combines with J gene TRBJ2-7; D might be TRBD1 (5 bases). Germline V lookup: CDR1 SGHNT, CDR2 YYREEE (reference sequence). This CDR3 spans 15 amino acids. V was trimmed by 0 bases and J by 5 bases, leaving 15 bases between them. The chain's CDR3 is CASSLASRVAHEQYF. In DNA form, the CDR3 reads TGTGCCAGCAGCTTGGCTTCCAGGGTGGCCCACGAGCAGTACTTC.

The rearrangement joins TRBV6-1 to TRBJ2-1; 9 bases align to TRBD1. Germline values: CDR1 MNHNS, CDR2 SASEGT. The CDR3 extends over 14 amino acids. J lost 8 bases, V lost 3 bases, and 5 bases had no gene match. CDR3 loop: CASSEGTGWDEQFF. CDR3 sequence (DNA): TGTGCCAGCAGTGAGGGGACAGGGTGGGATGAGCAGTTCTTC.

This clone has a handful of counts. The rearrangement links TRBV12-5 to TRBJ1-5, with a tentative D call TRBD1 (6 bases). Trimming pared 6 bases from V and 5 bases from J, leaving 14 bases between. Germline loops: CDR1 LGHNT, CDR2 FRNRAP. The length of the CDR3 is 14 residues. For the CDR3, the DNA is TGTGCTAGTGGCCAAGGACAGTTCGATCAGCCCCAGCATTTT. Translation: CASGQGQFDQPQHF.

The gene calls are TRBV4-1 and TRBJ1-5; 8 bases match TRBD1. Germline values: CDR1 MGHRA, CDR2 YSYEKL. This CDR3 has 15 residues. V lost 2 bases and J lost 7; bases outside the gene matches: 7. The DNA of the CDR3 is TGCGCCAGCAGCCAATTGGACAGGGCCGGACAGCCCCAGCATTTT. It codes for CASSQLDRAGQPQHF.

This rearrangement joins TRBV11-2 to TRBJ2-2, with no clear D. The CDR3 has 13 residues. Trimming removed 5 bases from V and 10 bases from J, with 14 bases in between. The V gene's germline CDR1 is SGHAT and CDR2 FQNNGV. This CDR3 is CASSSERGTELFF. CDR3 DNA sequence: TGTGCCAGCAGCAGCGAGCGAGGCACGGAGCTGTTTTTT.

The J gene is TRBJ2-1, the V gene TRBV5-1; D is perhaps TRBD2 (6 bases). Germline V gene data show CDR1 as SGHRS and CDR2 as YFSETQ. This CDR3 comprises 15 residues. Trimming cost V 4 bases and J 5 bases, with 16 bases left between them. The CDR3 DNA is TGCGCCAGCAGCGTGGCGGGAAGCCCCCACAATGAGCAGTTCTTC. The encoded protein is CASSVAGSPHNEQFF.

This clone was observed a handful of times. The rearrangement uses TRBV7-9 and TRBJ1-2; TRBD1 matches at 8 bases. Germline CDR1 reads SEHNR; CDR2 reads FQNEAQ (reference sequence). V lost 3 bases and J lost 3; bases outside the gene matches: 15. The CDR3 spans 18 residues. In nucleotides, the CDR3 is TGTGCCAGCAGCTTTAACACAGGGGGGCGGCTAAAGGACTATGGCTACACCTTC. Protein sequence: CASSFNTGGRLKDYGYTF.

CDR3 sequence (DNA): TGTGCCAGTAGCCGACAGGGTGGGAACACTGAAGCTTTCTTT. It encodes CASSRQGGNTEAFF. The genes are TRBV19 and TRBJ1-1; 7 bases match TRBD1. The germline CDR1 and CDR2 sequences are LNHDA and SQIVND (reference sequence). Unmatched junction bases numbered 5, after V lost 6 bases and J lost 1 base. The CDR3 is 14 amino acids.

To note about this clone: The sample has other DNA sequences that encode this CDR3 too. This chain joins TRBV5-1 and TRBJ2-5; TRBD1 aligns across 9 bases. The CDR3 runs 14 residues. Unmatched junction bases numbered 2, after V lost 1 base and J lost 4 bases. Germline V gene sequence: CDR1 SGHRS, CDR2 YFSETQ. The CDR3 sequence: CASSLTGGGETQYF. The CDR3 nucleotides are TGCGCCAGCAGCTTGACAGGGGGCGGAGAGACCCAGTACTTC.

This clone has just a few counts. The chain couples TRBV28 to TRBJ2-5; tentative D call: TRBD2 (6 bases). V dropped 1 base and J dropped 4 bases, with 13 bases sitting between them. This CDR3 contains 15 residues. Germline CDR1 and CDR2: MDHEN and SYDVKM. CDR3: CASSLLRGRGETQYF. CDR3 coding DNA: TGTGCCAGCAGTTTATTACGGGGGAGAGGAGAGACCCAGTACTTC.

The rearrangement joins TRBV27 to TRBJ2-3; the match to TRBD2 covers 14 bases. CDR3 length: 16 residues. Germline V CDR1 and CDR2: MNHEY, SMNVEV (reference sequence). V was clipped by 4 bases and J by 6 bases; unmatched bases: 6. The CDR3: CASSSGLAGGADTQYF. The DNA of the CDR3 is TGTGCCAGCAGTTCCGGACTAGCGGGAGGCGCGGATACGCAGTATTTT.

CDR3 loop: CASSGGQGDLANTGELFF. The DNA for the CDR3 is TGTGCCAGTAGTGGGGGACAGGGGGATCTCGCGAACACCGGGGAGCTGTTTTTT. The rearrangement uses TRBV19 and TRBJ2-2, with 11 bases aligning to TRBD1. V was pared by 5 bases and J by 0 bases, with 8 bases of the junction left unmatched. Germline CDR1 and CDR2: LNHDA and SQIVND (reference sequence). The CDR3 consists of 18 residues.